The clone carrying this TCR beta chain was detected a few times. What it binds is unknown. This entry is derived from a study of response to subunit inactivated influenza vaccine. Between the trimmed V and J ends, which lost 3 bases and 0 bases, there was a span of 12 bases. The germline V gene encodes CDR1 SGHTA and CDR2 FQGNSA. The CDR3 consists of 15 residues. The study's findings and limits: New T cells are recruited in small numbers by each seasonal influenza vaccination, according to the authors' suggestion.

TCRdb independently ran MiXCR on the RT-PCR reads; one entry per CDR3 protein. Of hundreds of thousands of distinct CDR3 sequences listed, 15% to 17% were seen once; the top ten hold around 10%. The chain combines TRBV7-2 with TRBJ2-7, with D perhaps TRBD1 (6 bases). This clonotype was sampled from a man aged 50-59 years who received an inactivated influenza vaccine. Sequences were derived from PBMCs from blood, sampled 11 to 12 days after vaccination. The CDR3 bases are TGTGCCAGCAGCTTTGTGGGGGCAAGCTCCTACGAGCAGTACTTC. This encodes CASSFVGASSYEQYF.